This note documents a single T cell receptor (beta chain) sequence. The identical CDR3 is also encoded by other nucleotide sequences in the sample. The sample belongs to a study of blood T cell repertoires in COVID-19. V shed 6 bases and J 2 bases; nucleotides not matched to a gene: 5. Germline V gene data show CDR1 as MNHEY and CDR2 as SMNVEV (reference sequence). The CDR3 covers 14 residues. Methods used by the authors: Reference gene primer amplification gave nucleated cell count estimates. Produced via immunoSEQ multiplex PCR; TCRdb's table is partial and in-frame only. V, J and clone size derive from that table, while D and trimming were established from the DNA sequence. The data contain some 87,000 clones, about 81% of them seen just once; the ten biggest clones take up around an eighth.

The TCR comes from a human donor in a cohort sampled during active COVID-19. Input material: peripheral blood. This chain links TRBV27 with TRBJ1-1; 8 bases align to TRBD1. CDR3 DNA: TGTGCCAGCAGGAACAGGGGGGTTAACACTGAAGCTTTCTTT. Amino acids: CASRNRGVNTEAFF.